Listed below are T cell receptor beta chains from one sample, sequenced in a study of T-cell reconstitution after alpha-beta-depleted transplantation in children. In TCRdb, the PCR reads were re-called with MiXCR into one record per CDR3 protein. This sample has 400,000 to 500,000 distinct CDR3 sequences, with roughly 11% found just once. The sample was PBMCs from the stem cell graft donor, taken from the stem cell graft. These receptors all stem from a human donor who donated a stem cell graft to a child with acute myeloid leukemia. Each CDR3 is given with its conserved first and last residue. Each record gives: V gene, D gene, CDR3 length, J gene, clone size, CDR3 DNA, CDR3 protein. A D gene is named only where the DNA matches it firmly. Not every row has a clone size; where given, it reads once, few, many or a size class.

V: TRBV5-5; D: TRBD1; length: 14; J: TRBJ2-2; size: many; DNA: TGTGCCAGCAGCTTTGGGACAGCCACCGGGGAGCTGTTTTTT; CDR3: CASSFGTATGELFF
V: TRBV7-8; D: NA; length: 15; J: TRBJ1-6; size: few; DNA: TGTGCCACTCAAGGCGGGGGGTCTCTTAATTCACCCCTCCACTTT; CDR3: CATQGGGSLNSPLHF
V: TRBV29-1; D: NA; length: 19; J: TRBJ2-1; size: NA; DNA: TGCAGCGTTGAAGGGGTGGAGCGGAGGTCCTATTACTCCTACAATGAGCAGTTCTTC; CDR3: CSVEGVERRSYYSYNEQFF
V: TRBV7-2; D: NA; length: 14; J: TRBJ1-2; size: NA; DNA: TGTGCCAGCAGCAAGCCGGACAGCGGCTATGGCTACACCTTC; CDR3: CASSKPDSGYGYTF
V: TRBV29-1; D: NA; length: 10; J: TRBJ1-4; size: many; DNA: TGCAGCGTTCTAGATGAAAAACTGTTTTTT; CDR3: CSVLDEKLFF
V: TRBV9; D: NA; length: 13; J: TRBJ2-5; size: few; DNA: TGTGCCAGCAGCGCCCAGGGGCTGGAGACCCAGTACTTC; CDR3: CASSAQGLETQYF
V: TRBV7-8; D: NA; length: 16; J: TRBJ2-7; size: NA; DNA: TGTGCCAGCAGCACTTACGGCCGGGACCAAAACTACGAGCAGTACTTC; CDR3: CASSTYGRDQNYEQYF
V: TRBV12-3/TRBV12-4; D: TRBD1; length: 14; J: TRBJ1-5; size: many; DNA: TGTGCCAGCAGTCACGACAGGGGGCCTCAGCCCCAGCATTTT; CDR3: CASSHDRGPQPQHF
V: TRBV5-1; D: NA; length: 14; J: TRBJ2-5; size: few; DNA: TGCGCCAGCAGCTTGGGTCAATCAGCCGAGACCCAGTACTTC; CDR3: CASSLGQSAETQYF
V: TRBV5-1; D: NA; length: 16; J: TRBJ1-4; size: NA; DNA: TGCGCCAGCAGCTTGGGTGTGGACAGTACTAATGAAAAACTGTTTTTT; CDR3: CASSLGVDSTNEKLFF
V: TRBV7-9; D: NA; length: 11; J: TRBJ1-1; size: many; DNA: TGCGCCAGCAGCTTACAGGGAGAAGCTTTCTTT; CDR3: CASSLQGEAFF
V: TRBV6-5; D: NA; length: 13; J: TRBJ2-5; size: NA; DNA: TGTGCCAGCAGTTACTCCAGATCAGAGACCCAGTACTTC; CDR3: CASSYSRSETQYF
V: TRBV19; D: NA; length: 14; J: TRBJ2-5; size: few; DNA: TGTGCCAGTAGTATAGCCTGGGACTCCCAGACCCAGTACTTC; CDR3: CASSIAWDSQTQYF
V: TRBV20-1; D: NA; length: 12; J: TRBJ2-3; size: few; DNA: TGCAGTGCTAGTGCCAGCGGAGATACGCAGTATTTT; CDR3: CSASASGDTQYF
V: TRBV6-5; D: NA; length: 15; J: TRBJ2-7; size: NA; DNA: TGTGCCAGCAGTTACACGGGGACTCACTCCTACGAGCAGTACTTC; CDR3: CASSYTGTHSYEQYF
V: TRBV27; D: NA; length: 15; J: TRBJ1-4; size: NA; DNA: TGTGCCAGCAGTCTTTCTGGGTTGACTAATGAAAAACTGTTTTTT; CDR3: CASSLSGLTNEKLFF
V: TRBV30; D: NA; length: 15; J: TRBJ1-1; size: few; DNA: TGTGCCGGAAGGCGAAGGGGGAAGGAGAACACTGAAGCTTTCTTT; CDR3: CAGRRRGKENTEAFF
V: TRBV5-3; D: NA; length: 14; J: TRBJ2-5; size: NA; DNA: TGTGCCAGAAGCCTACGGACGTCTCAAGAGACCCAGTACTTC; CDR3: CARSLRTSQETQYF
V: TRBV7-9; D: NA; length: 13; J: TRBJ2-1; size: few; DNA: TGTGCCAGCAGCTTGGTCCCGCTCGATGAGCAGTTCTTC; CDR3: CASSLVPLDEQFF
V: TRBV12-3/TRBV12-4; D: NA; length: 14; J: TRBJ2-7; size: few; DNA: TGTGCCAGCAGTTTAGCCGCACCAGGGTGGGAGCAGTACTTC; CDR3: CASSLAAPGWEQYF
V: TRBV12-3/TRBV12-4; D: NA; length: 13; J: TRBJ2-7; size: many; DNA: TGTGCCAGCAGTTTCGGGACCTCATACGAGCAGTACTTC; CDR3: CASSFGTSYEQYF
V: TRBV24-1; D: NA; length: 12; J: TRBJ2-5; size: many; DNA: TGTGCCACTAAGGACAGGGAGGGGACCCAGTACTTC; CDR3: CATKDREGTQYF
V: TRBV20-1; D: TRBD2; length: 15; J: TRBJ2-5; size: few; DNA: TGCAGTGCTAGAGGACTAGCGGGATCCGTAGAGACCCAGTACTTC; CDR3: CSARGLAGSVETQYF
V: TRBV20-1; D: TRBD2; length: 14; J: TRBJ2-1; size: few; DNA: TGCAGTGCTAGAGATATAGCGGGAGCTGGTGAGCAGTTCTTC; CDR3: CSARDIAGAGEQFF
V: TRBV20-1; D: NA; length: 13; J: TRBJ2-7; size: few; DNA: TGCAGTGCTAGGGAGCGGGACAGCTACGAGCAGTACTTC; CDR3: CSARERDSYEQYF
V: TRBV4-3; D: NA; length: 14; J: TRBJ2-2; size: many; DNA: TGCGCCAGCAGCCAAGTACCCGGGAGCGGGGAGCTGTTTTTT; CDR3: CASSQVPGSGELFF
V: TRBV7-9; D: NA; length: 13; J: TRBJ2-2; size: NA; DNA: TGTGCCAGCAACCACTACGAAGGCGGGGAGCTGTTTTTT; CDR3: CASNHYEGGELFF
V: TRBV12-3/TRBV12-4; D: NA; length: 13; J: TRBJ2-7; size: NA; DNA: TGTGCCAGCAGTTTCCAGGGCAACTACGAGCAGTACTTC; CDR3: CASSFQGNYEQYF
V: TRBV5-1; D: TRBD2; length: 15; J: TRBJ2-3; size: many; DNA: TGCGCCAGCAGTATGACTAGCGGGACCACAGATACGCAGTATTTT; CDR3: CASSMTSGTTDTQYF
V: TRBV25-1; D: NA; length: 13; J: TRBJ1-2; size: NA; DNA: TGTGCCAGCATATTGGGGGCTGGATATGGCTACACCTTC; CDR3: CASILGAGYGYTF